The clone carrying this TCR beta chain was counted at least ten times. The data stem from a study of regulatory T cells in long-lasting Graves disease. CDR3 size: 16 residues. Germline loops: CDR1 SGHAT, CDR2 FQDESV (reference sequence). The V gene lost 3 bases and the J gene lost 5 bases, with 19 bases spanning the gap. For TCR beta, libraries came from iRepertoire HTBI primers and Arm-PCR of CDR3 regions. TCRdb reanalysed the multiplex PCR reads using MiXCR and keeps one entry per CDR3 protein. The sample carries over 450,000 distinct CDR3 sequences, about 12% recorded once. As to time point: newly diagnosed GD, antithyroid drugs for less than 3 months. Making the TCR library involved RNA that had been extracted from PBMCs. This sample also belongs to another study, concerning T cells in Graves' hyperthyroidism and ophthalmopathy.

The clonotype was recovered from a woman in her twenties or thirties with Graves disease. The sequencing here drew on peripheral blood mononuclear cells (PBMCs), taken at new diagnosis, from a patient treated with antithyroid drugs. The chain has TRBV11-1 and TRBJ2-5; tentatively, D is TRBD1 or TRBD2 (5 bases each). As DNA, the CDR3 is TGTGCCAGCAGCTTTGGGGGACCGGGAAACAGGGAGACCCAGTACTTC. The encoded protein is CASSFGGPGNRETQYF.